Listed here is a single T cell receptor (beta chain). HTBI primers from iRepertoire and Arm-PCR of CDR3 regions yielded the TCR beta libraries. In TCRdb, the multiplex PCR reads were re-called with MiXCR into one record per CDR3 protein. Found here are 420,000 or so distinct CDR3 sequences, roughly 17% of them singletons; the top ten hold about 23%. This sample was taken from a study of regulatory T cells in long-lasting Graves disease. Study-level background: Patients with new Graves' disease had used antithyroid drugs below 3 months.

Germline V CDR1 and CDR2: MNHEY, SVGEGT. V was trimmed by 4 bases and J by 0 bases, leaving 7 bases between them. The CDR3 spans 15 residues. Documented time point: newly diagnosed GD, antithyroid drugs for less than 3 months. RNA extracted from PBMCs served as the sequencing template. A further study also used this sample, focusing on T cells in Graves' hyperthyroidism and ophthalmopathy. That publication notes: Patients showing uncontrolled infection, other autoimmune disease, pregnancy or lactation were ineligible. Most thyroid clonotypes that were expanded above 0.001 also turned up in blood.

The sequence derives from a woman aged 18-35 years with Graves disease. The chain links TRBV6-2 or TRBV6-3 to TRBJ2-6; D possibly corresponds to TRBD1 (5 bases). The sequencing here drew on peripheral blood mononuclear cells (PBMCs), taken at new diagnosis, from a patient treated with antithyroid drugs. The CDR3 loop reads CASSWGSSGANVLTF. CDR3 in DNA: TGTGCCAGCAGTTGGGGCAGCTCTGGGGCCAACGTCCTGACTTTC.